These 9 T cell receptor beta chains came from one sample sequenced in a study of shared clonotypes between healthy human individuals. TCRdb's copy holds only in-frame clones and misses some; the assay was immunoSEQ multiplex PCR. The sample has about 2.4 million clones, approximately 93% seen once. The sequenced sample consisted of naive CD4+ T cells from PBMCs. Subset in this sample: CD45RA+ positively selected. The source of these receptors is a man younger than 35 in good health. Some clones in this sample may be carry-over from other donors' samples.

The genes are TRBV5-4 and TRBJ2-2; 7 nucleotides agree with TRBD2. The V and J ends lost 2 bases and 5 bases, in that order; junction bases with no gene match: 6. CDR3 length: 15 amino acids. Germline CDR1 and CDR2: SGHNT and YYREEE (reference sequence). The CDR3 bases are TGTGCCAGCAGCTTTGGCGGGAGTGGGACCGGGGAGCTGTTTTTT. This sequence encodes CASSFGGSGTGELFF.

The CDR3 protein is CASSIGLRTGEGYTF. For the CDR3, the DNA is TGTGCCAGTAGTATCGGACTCCGGACAGGGGAGGGCTACACCTTC. V gene TRBV19 combines with J gene TRBJ1-2, with TRBD1 matching over 9 bases. The V segment lost 3 bases and the J segment 8 bases; nucleotides outside the gene matches: 10. Germline V gene data show CDR1 as LNHDA and CDR2 as SQIVND (reference sequence). This CDR3 contains 15 residues.

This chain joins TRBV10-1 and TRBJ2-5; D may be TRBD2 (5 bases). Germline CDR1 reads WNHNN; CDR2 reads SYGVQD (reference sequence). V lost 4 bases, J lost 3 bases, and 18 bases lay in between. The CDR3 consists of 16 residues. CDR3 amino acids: CASSVGSASLEETQYF. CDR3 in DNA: TGCGCCAGCAGTGTCGGATCGGCTAGCCTGGAAGAGACCCAGTACTTC.

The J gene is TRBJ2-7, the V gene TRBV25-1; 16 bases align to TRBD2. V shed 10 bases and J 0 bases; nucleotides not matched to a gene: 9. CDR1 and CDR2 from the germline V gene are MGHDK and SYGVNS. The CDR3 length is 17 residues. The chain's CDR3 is CATPMGLAGGYSYEQYF. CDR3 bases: TGTGCCACCCCGATGGGACTAGCGGGAGGGTACTCCTACGAGCAGTACTTC.

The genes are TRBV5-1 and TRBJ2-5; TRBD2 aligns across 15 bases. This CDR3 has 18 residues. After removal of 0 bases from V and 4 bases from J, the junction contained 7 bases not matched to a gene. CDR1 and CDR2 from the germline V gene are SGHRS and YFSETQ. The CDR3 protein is CASSLGGLAGGLLETQYF. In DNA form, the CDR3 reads TGCGCCAGCAGCTTGGGGGGACTAGCGGGAGGTCTTCTAGAGACCCAGTACTTC.

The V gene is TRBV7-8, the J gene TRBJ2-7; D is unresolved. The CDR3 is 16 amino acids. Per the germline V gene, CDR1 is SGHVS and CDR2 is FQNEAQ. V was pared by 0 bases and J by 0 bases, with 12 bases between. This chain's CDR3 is CASSLARQTFSYEQYF. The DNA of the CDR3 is TGTGCCAGCAGCTTAGCAAGGCAGACGTTCTCCTACGAGCAGTACTTC.

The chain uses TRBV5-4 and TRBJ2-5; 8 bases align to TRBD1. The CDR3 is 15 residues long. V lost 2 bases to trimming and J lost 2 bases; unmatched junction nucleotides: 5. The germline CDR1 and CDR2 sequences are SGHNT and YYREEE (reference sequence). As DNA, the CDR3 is TGTGCCAGCAGCTTCGGACAGGGTCGACAAGAGACCCAGTACTTC. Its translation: CASSFGQGRQETQYF.

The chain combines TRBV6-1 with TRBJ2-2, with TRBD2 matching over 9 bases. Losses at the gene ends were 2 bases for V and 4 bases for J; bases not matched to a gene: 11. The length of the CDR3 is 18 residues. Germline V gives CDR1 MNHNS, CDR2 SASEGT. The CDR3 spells CASSELGGIAGATGELFF. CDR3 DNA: TGTGCCAGCAGTGAACTCGGGGGTATAGCGGGAGCCACCGGGGAGCTGTTTTTT.

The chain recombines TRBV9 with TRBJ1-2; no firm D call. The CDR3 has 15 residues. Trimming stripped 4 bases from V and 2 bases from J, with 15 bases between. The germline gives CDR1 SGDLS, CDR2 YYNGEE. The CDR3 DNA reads TGTGCCAGCAGCTTCGAACCGGGCGCCAACTATGGCTACACCTTC. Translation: CASSFEPGANYGYTF.